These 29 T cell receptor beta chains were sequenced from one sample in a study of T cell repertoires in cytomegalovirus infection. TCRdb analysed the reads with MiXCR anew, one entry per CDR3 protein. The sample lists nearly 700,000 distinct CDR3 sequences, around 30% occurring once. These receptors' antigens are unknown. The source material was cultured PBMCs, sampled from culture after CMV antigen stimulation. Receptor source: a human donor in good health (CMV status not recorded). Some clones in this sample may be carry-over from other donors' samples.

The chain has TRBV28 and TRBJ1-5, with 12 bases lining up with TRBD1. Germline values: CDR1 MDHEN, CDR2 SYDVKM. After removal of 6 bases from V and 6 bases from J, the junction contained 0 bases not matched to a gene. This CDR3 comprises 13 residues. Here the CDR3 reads CASRGQGAQPQHF. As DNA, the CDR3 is TGTGCCAGCAGGGGACAGGGGGCTCAGCCCCAGCATTTT.

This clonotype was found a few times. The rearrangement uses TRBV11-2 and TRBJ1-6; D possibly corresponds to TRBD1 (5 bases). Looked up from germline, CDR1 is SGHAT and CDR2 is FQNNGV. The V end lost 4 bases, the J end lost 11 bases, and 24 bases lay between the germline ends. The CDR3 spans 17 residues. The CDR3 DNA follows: TGTGCCAGCAGCTACCCGCCCAGGGTCTCCGGAATCCCACCCCTCCACTTT. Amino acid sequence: CASSYPPRVSGIPPLHF.

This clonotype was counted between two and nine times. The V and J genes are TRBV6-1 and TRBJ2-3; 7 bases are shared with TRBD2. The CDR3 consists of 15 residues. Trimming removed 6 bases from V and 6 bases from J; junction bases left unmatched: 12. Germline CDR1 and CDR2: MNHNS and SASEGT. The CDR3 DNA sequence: TGTGCCAGCAGGCTGACCGGGGAGGGGCGGGATACGCAGTATTTT. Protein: CASRLTGEGRDTQYF.

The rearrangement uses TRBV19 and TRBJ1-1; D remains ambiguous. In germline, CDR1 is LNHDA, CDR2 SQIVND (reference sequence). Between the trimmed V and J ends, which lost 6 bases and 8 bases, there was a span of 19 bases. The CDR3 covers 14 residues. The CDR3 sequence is CASSRISDEVEAFF. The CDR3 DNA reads TGTGCCAGTAGCCGGATATCAGACGAAGTGGAAGCTTTCTTT.

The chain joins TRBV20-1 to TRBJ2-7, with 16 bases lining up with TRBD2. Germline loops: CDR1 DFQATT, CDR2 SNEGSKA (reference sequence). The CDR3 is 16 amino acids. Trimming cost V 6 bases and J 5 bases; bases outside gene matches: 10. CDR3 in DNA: TGCAGTGCCTCCGGGACTAGCGGGAGGGCCGGAAACGAGCAGTACTTC. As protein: CSASGTSGRAGNEQYF.

CDR3 DNA: TGTGCCAGCAGCGCAGGGGACCTACAAGAGACCCAGTACTTC. Its translation is CASSAGDLQETQYF. The chain combines TRBV7-6 with TRBJ2-5; weak D call: TRBD1 (6 bases). Per germline, CDR1 SGHVS and CDR2 FNYEAQ. This CDR3 is 14 amino acids long. V lost 5 bases to trimming and J lost 2 bases, with 12 bases between them.

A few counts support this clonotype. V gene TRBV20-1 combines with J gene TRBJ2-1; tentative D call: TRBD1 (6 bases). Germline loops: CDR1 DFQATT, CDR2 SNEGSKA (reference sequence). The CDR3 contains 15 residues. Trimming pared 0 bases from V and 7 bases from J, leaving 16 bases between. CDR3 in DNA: TGCAGTGCTAGAGATCCCCAGGGGCTCCTGAATGAGCAGTTCTTC. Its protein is CSARDPQGLLNEQFF.

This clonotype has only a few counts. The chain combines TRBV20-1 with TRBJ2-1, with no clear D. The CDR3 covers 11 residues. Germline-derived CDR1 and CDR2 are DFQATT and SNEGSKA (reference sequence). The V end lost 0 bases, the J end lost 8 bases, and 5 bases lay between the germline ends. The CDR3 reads CSARDSDEQFF. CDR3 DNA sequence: TGCAGTGCTAGAGATTCGGATGAGCAGTTCTTC.

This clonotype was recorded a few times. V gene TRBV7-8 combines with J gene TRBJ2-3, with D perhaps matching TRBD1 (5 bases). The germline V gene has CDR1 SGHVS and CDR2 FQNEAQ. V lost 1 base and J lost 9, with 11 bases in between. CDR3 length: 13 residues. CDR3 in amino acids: CASSLEEGVTQYF. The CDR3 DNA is TGTGCCAGCAGCTTAGAGGAAGGGGTGACGCAGTATTTT.

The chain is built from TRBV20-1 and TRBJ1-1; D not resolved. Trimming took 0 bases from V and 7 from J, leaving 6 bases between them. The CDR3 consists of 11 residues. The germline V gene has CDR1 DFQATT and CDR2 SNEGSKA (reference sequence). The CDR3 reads CSARDNREAFF. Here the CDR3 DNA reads TGCAGTGCTAGAGATAACCGTGAAGCTTTCTTT.

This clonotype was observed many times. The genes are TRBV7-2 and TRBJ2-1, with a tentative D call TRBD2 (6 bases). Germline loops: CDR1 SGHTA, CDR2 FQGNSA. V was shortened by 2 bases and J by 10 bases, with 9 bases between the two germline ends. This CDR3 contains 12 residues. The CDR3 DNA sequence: TGTGCCAGCAGCTTACGGCTAGCGGAGCAGTTCTTC. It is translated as CASSLRLAEQFF.

The CDR3 loop is CASSIRGRGPTDTQYF. The CDR3, as DNA: TGTGCCAGTAGTATCCGTGGTCGCGGACCCACAGATACGCAGTATTTT. The chain uses TRBV19 and TRBJ2-3; D is uncertain. The germline V gene has CDR1 LNHDA and CDR2 SQIVND (reference sequence). The CDR3 covers 16 residues. Trimming left V 3 bases short and J 2 bases short, with 15 bases between.

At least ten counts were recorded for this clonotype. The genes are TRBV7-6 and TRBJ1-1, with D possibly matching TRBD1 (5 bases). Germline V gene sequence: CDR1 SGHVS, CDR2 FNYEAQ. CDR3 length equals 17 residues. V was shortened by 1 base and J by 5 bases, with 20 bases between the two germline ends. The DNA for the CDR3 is TGTGCCAGCAGCTTAGTAGGAGAGGACGCGGGGGGGACTGAAGCTTTCTTT. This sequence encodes CASSLVGEDAGGTEAFF.

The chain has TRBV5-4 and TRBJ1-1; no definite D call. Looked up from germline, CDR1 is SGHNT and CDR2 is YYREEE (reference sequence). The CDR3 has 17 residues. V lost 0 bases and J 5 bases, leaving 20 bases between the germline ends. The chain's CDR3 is CASSLEEVTPSETEAFF. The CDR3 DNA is TGTGCCAGCAGCTTGGAAGAGGTAACCCCCTCGGAAACTGAAGCTTTCTTT.

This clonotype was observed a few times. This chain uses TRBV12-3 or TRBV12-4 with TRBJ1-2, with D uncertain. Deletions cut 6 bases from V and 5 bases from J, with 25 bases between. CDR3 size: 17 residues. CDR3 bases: TGTGCCAGCAGCTCAACAGCTTTAGCCTGGCCTACGTATGGCTACACCTTC. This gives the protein CASSSTALAWPTYGYTF.

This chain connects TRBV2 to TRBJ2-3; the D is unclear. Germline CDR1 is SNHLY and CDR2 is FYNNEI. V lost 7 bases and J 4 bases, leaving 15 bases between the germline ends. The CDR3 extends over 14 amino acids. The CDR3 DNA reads TGTGCCAGCATTTTAAACCCAGCAGCAGATACGCAGTATTTT. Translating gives CASILNPAADTQYF.

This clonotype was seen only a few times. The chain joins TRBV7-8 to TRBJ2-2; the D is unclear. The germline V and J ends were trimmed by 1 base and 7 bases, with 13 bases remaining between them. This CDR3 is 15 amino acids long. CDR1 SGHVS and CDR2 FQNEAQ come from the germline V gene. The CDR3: CASSLGASTIGELFF. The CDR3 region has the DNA TGTGCCAGCAGCTTAGGGGCCTCGACGATCGGGGAGCTGTTTTTT.

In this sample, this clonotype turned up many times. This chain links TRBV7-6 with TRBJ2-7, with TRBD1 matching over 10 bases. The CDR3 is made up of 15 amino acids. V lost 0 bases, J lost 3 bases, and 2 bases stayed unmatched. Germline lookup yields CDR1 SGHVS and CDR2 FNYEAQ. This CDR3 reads CASSLAGQGYYEQYF. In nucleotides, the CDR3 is TGTGCCAGCAGCTTAGCGGGACAGGGGTACTACGAGCAGTACTTC.

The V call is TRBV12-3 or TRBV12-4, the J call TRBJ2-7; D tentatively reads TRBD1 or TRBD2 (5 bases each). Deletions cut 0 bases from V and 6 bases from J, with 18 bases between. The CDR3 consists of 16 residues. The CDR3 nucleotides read TGTGCCAGCAGTTTAGCGCAGGATACTAGGGGATTCGAGCAGTACTTC. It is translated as CASSLAQDTRGFEQYF.

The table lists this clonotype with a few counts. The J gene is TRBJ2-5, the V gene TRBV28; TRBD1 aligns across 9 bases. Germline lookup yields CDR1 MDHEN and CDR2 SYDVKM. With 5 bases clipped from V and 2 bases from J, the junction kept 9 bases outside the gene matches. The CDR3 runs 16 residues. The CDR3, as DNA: TGTGCCAGCAGTCCCCACAGGGGGCGATTTCAAGAGACCCAGTACTTC. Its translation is CASSPHRGRFQETQYF.

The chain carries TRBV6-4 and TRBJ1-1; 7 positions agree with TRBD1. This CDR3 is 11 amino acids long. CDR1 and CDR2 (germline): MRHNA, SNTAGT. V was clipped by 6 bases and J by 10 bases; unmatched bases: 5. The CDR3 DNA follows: TGTGCCAGCAGATCCGGGACAGTAGCTTTCTTT. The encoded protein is CASRSGTVAFF.

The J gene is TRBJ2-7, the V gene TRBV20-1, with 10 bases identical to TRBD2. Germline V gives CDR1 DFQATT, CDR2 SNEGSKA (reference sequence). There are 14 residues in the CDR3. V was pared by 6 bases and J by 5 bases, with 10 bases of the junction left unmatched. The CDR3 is CSAEPSGGVDEQYF. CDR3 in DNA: TGCAGTGCCGAGCCTAGCGGGGGTGTCGACGAGCAGTACTTC.

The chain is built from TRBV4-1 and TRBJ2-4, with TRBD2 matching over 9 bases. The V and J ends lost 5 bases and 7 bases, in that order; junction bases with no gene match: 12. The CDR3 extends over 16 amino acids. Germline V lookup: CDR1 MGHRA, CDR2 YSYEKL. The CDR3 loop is CASSSRGGVVENIQYF. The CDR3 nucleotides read TGCGCCAGCAGCTCCCGCGGGGGGGTCGTAGAGAACATTCAGTACTTC.

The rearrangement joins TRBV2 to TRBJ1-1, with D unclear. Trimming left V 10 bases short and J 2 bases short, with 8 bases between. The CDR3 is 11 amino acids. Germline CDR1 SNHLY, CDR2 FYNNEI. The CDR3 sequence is CATNTNTEAFF. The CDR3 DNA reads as TGTGCCACCAACACTAACACTGAAGCTTTCTTT.

The CDR3 DNA reads as TGCGCCAGCAGCGCAGGGAGCGGGGGGCTTTGGGAGACCCAGTACTTC. This encodes CASSAGSGGLWETQYF. The chain employs TRBV5-1 and TRBJ2-5; 9 positions match TRBD2. Losses at the gene ends were 4 bases for V and 5 bases for J; bases not matched to a gene: 12. Germline V gene data show CDR1 as SGHRS and CDR2 as YFSETQ. The CDR3 runs to 16 residues.

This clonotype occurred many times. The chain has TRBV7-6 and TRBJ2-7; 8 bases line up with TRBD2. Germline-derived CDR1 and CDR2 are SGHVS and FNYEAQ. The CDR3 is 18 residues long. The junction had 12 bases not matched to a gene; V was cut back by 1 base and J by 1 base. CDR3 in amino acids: CASSLELGLAQISYEQYF. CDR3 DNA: TGTGCCAGCAGCTTAGAACTCGGACTAGCCCAAATTTCCTACGAGCAGTACTTC.

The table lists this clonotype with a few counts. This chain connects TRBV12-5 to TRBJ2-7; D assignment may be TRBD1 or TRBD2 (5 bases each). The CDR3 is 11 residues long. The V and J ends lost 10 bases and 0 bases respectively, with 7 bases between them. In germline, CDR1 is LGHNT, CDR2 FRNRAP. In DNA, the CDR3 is TGTGCTACAGGGAGCTCCTACGAGCAGTACTTC. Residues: CATGSSYEQYF.

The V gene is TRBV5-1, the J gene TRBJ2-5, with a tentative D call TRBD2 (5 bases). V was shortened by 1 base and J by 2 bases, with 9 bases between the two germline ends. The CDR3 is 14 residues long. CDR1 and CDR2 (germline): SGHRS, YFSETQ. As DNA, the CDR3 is TGCGCCAGCAGCTTGATCCCGGGGCAAGAGACCCAGTACTTC. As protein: CASSLIPGQETQYF. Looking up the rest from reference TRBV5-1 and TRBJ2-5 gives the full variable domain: KAGVTQTPRYLIKTRGQQVTLSCSPISGHRSVSWYQQTPGQGLQFLFEYFSETQRNKGNFPGRFSGRQFSNSRSEMNVSTLELGDSALYLCASSLIPGQETQYFGPGTRLLVL.

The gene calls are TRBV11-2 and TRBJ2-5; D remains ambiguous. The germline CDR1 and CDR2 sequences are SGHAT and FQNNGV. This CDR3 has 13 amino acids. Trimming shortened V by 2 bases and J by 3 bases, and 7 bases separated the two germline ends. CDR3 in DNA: TGTGCCAGCAGCTTAATAACAGAAGAGACCCAGTACTTC. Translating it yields CASSLITEETQYF.